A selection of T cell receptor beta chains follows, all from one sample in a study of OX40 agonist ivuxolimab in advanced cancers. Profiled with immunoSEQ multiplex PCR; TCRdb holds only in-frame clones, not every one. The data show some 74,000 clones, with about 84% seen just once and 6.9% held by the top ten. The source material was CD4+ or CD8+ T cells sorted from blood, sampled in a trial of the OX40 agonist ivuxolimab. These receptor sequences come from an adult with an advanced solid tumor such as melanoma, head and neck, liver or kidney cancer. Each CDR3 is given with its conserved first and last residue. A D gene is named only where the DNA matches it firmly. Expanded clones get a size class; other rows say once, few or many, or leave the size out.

CDR3: CASSPGHLETQYF
DNA: TGTGCCAGCTCCCCAGGACATTTGGAGACCCAGTACTTC
size: -
D: -
length: 13
V: TRBV18
J: TRBJ2-5

CDR3: CAWSRQGHSTDTQYF
DNA: TGTGCCTGGAGCCGACAGGGACATAGCACAGATACGCAGTATTTT
size: -
D: TRBD1
length: 15
V: TRBV30
J: TRBJ2-3

CDR3: CASSPLQGDTEAFF
DNA: TGTGCCAGCTCACCTCTGCAGGGGGACACTGAAGCTTTCTTT
size: once
D: TRBD1
length: 14
V: TRBV18
J: TRBJ1-1

CDR3: CASSLGSTDTQYF
DNA: TGTGCCAGCAGCTTAGGTAGCACAGATACGCAGTATTTT
size: -
D: -
length: 13
V: TRBV7-9
J: TRBJ2-3

CDR3: CASSPPGTGYNEQFF
DNA: TGTGCCAGCTCACCACCAGGGACAGGGTACAATGAGCAGTTCTTC
size: -
D: TRBD1
length: 15
V: TRBV18
J: TRBJ2-1

CDR3: CASSAGLQANTGELFF
DNA: TGTGCCAGCAGTGCTGGACTCCAAGCGAACACCGGGGAGCTGTTTTTT
size: once
D: -
length: 16
V: TRBV5-4
J: TRBJ2-2

CDR3: CASSPRARSSYEQYF
DNA: TGTGCCAGCAGCCCCCGTGCCCGGAGCTCCTACGAGCAGTACTTC
size: -
D: -
length: 15
V: TRBV6-6
J: TRBJ2-7

CDR3: CAWRKGEAFF
DNA: TGTGCCTGGAGAAAGGGAGAAGCTTTCTTT
size: -
D: -
length: 10
V: TRBV30
J: TRBJ1-1

CDR3: CASSPLREGNTIYF
DNA: TGTGCCAGCTCACCACTGAGGGAGGGAAACACCATATATTTT
size: -
D: -
length: 14
V: TRBV18
J: TRBJ1-3

CDR3: CASSPGGTSNYEQYF
DNA: TGTGCCAGCAGTCCAGGGGGGACCTCCAATTACGAGCAGTACTTC
size: -
D: -
length: 15
V: TRBV6-1
J: TRBJ2-7

CDR3: CASSATGSSYEQYF
DNA: TGTGCCAGCAGCGCGACGGGGAGCTCCTACGAGCAGTACTTC
size: -
D: -
length: 14
V: TRBV9
J: TRBJ2-7

CDR3: CASSRTSGVDTQYF
DNA: TGTGCCAGCAGCCGGACTAGCGGGGTTGATACGCAGTATTTT
size: -
D: TRBD2
length: 14
V: TRBV9
J: TRBJ2-3

CDR3: CASSRSDTQYF
DNA: TGTGCCAGTAGTAGATCAGATACGCAGTATTTT
size: -
D: -
length: 11
V: TRBV19
J: TRBJ2-3

CDR3: CASSYFGGDSPLHF
DNA: TGTGCCAGCAGTTACTTTGGGGGTGATTCACCCCTCCACTTT
size: -
D: -
length: 14
V: TRBV6-5
J: TRBJ1-6

CDR3: CAWSVRATDTQYF
DNA: TGTGCCTGGAGTGTCCGGGCCACAGATACGCAGTATTTT
size: -
D: -
length: 13
V: TRBV30
J: TRBJ2-3

CDR3: CASSYTGRNQPQHF
DNA: TGTGCCAGCAGTTACACAGGGCGAAATCAGCCCCAGCATTTT
size: -
D: -
length: 14
V: TRBV6-6
J: TRBJ1-5

CDR3: CASSRDPGENIQYF
DNA: TGTGCCAGCAGCCGGGACCCCGGGGAAAACATTCAGTACTTC
size: -
D: -
length: 14
V: TRBV6-1
J: TRBJ2-4

CDR3: CAWSVGDEQYF
DNA: TGTGCCTGGAGTGTGGGAGACGAGCAGTACTTC
size: -
D: -
length: 11
V: TRBV30
J: TRBJ2-7

CDR3: CASNNGDLGQPQHF
DNA: TGTGCCAGCAACAACGGGGACCTTGGACAGCCCCAGCATTTT
size: once
D: -
length: 14
V: TRBV6-5
J: TRBJ1-5

CDR3: CASSPPSTGGFNQPQHF
DNA: TGTGCCAGCTCACCACCCTCAACCGGGGGGTTTAATCAGCCCCAGCATTTT
size: few
D: -
length: 17
V: TRBV18
J: TRBJ1-5

CDR3: CASSQGRGNNNQPQHF
DNA: TGCGCCAGCAGCCAAGGACGGGGGAACAACAATCAGCCCCAGCATTTT
size: -
D: -
length: 16
V: TRBV4-1
J: TRBJ1-5

CDR3: CASSPGTSGLYEQYF
DNA: TGCGCCAGCAGCCCCGGGACTAGCGGCCTCTACGAGCAGTACTTC
size: -
D: TRBD2
length: 15
V: TRBV5-1
J: TRBJ2-7

CDR3: CASSGPGVNTGELFF
DNA: TGTGCCAGCAGCGGCCCGGGGGTGAACACCGGGGAGCTGTTTTTT
size: -
D: -
length: 15
V: TRBV6-5
J: TRBJ2-2

CDR3: CAWRLGPKGGTEAFF
DNA: TGTGCCTGGAGGTTGGGCCCCAAGGGAGGCACTGAAGCTTTCTTT
size: few
D: -
length: 15
V: TRBV30
J: TRBJ1-1

CDR3: CSVERGMGYGYTF
DNA: TGCAGCGTTGAAAGGGGCATGGGCTATGGCTACACCTTC
size: -
D: -
length: 13
V: TRBV29-1
J: TRBJ1-2

CDR3: CASSQEFRLFGNQPQHF
DNA: TGCGCCAGCAGCCAAGAATTTCGCCTCTTTGGCAATCAGCCCCAGCATTTT
size: -
D: -
length: 17
V: TRBV4-1
J: TRBJ1-5

CDR3: CASRDLGSNEQFF
DNA: TGTGCCAGTAGGGATTTGGGGAGCAATGAGCAGTTCTTC
size: -
D: -
length: 13
V: TRBV19
J: TRBJ2-1

CDR3: CASSLAGHTEAFF
DNA: TGCGCCAGCAGCTTGGCCGGACATACTGAAGCTTTCTTT
size: -
D: -
length: 13
V: TRBV5-1
J: TRBJ1-1

CDR3: CSSAVGTEVRETQYF
DNA: TGCAGCTCCGCAGTGGGGACAGAGGTTCGAGAGACCCAGTACTTC
size: once
D: TRBD1
length: 15
V: TRBV29-1
J: TRBJ2-5

CDR3: CASSPGVYNEQFF
DNA: TGTGCCAGCAGTCCTGGGGTCTACAATGAGCAGTTCTTC
size: -
D: -
length: 13
V: TRBV13
J: TRBJ2-1

CDR3: CASGYREPQHF
DNA: TGTGCTAGTGGTTATAGGGAGCCCCAGCATTTT
size: -
D: -
length: 11
V: TRBV12-5
J: TRBJ1-5

CDR3: CASRETGRDYGYTF
DNA: TGTGCCAGCAGAGAGACAGGGAGAGACTATGGCTACACCTTC
size: -
D: TRBD1
length: 14
V: TRBV6-5
J: TRBJ1-2

CDR3: CASRLGRSYNEQFF
DNA: TGTGCCAGCCGCCTCGGCCGCTCCTACAATGAGCAGTTCTTC
size: -
D: -
length: 14
V: TRBV27
J: TRBJ2-1

CDR3: CAWRPGEDWYQETQYF
DNA: TGTGCCTGGAGACCTGGGGAAGACTGGTACCAAGAGACCCAGTACTTC
size: -
D: -
length: 16
V: TRBV30
J: TRBJ2-5

CDR3: CASSTLAGGYNEQFF
DNA: TGTGCCAGTAGTACTCTAGCGGGGGGGTACAATGAGCAGTTCTTC
size: -
D: TRBD2
length: 15
V: TRBV19
J: TRBJ2-1

CDR3: CASSPGLAINEQYF
DNA: TGTGCCAGCAGCCCGGGACTAGCGATCAACGAGCAGTACTTC
size: -
D: TRBD2
length: 14
V: TRBV7-9
J: TRBJ2-7

CDR3: CASSGTSGRADTQYF
DNA: TGTGCCAGCAGCGGGACTAGCGGGAGGGCAGATACGCAGTATTTT
size: -
D: TRBD2
length: 15
V: TRBV6-1
J: TRBJ2-3

CDR3: CAIGHTGPLQAFF
DNA: TGTGCCATCGGCCACACGGGACCCTTACAAGCTTTCTTT
size: -
D: -
length: 13
V: TRBV10-3
J: TRBJ1-1

CDR3: CSVDDGEGLISDTQYF
DNA: TGCAGCGTTGATGATGGGGAGGGTTTGATATCCGATACGCAGTATTTT
size: -
D: TRBD2
length: 16
V: TRBV29-1
J: TRBJ2-3

CDR3: CASSLGPGPNTGELFF
DNA: TGTGCCAGCAGCTTGGGCCCGGGGCCGAACACCGGGGAGCTGTTTTTT
size: -
D: -
length: 16
V: TRBV5-4
J: TRBJ2-2

CDR3: CASRGGAPWYF
DNA: TGTGCCAGCAGGGGGGGGGCGCCGTGGTACTTC
size: -
D: -
length: 11
V: TRBV6-1
J: TRBJ2-7

CDR3: CASSELGLVSEKLFF
DNA: TGTGCCAGCAGTGAATTGGGGTTGGTGAGTGAAAAACTGTTTTTT
size: -
D: -
length: 15
V: TRBV2
J: TRBJ1-4

CDR3: CASKEGSYNEQFF
DNA: TGTGCCAGCAAGGAGGGTTCCTACAATGAGCAGTTCTTC
size: -
D: -
length: 13
V: TRBV7-2
J: TRBJ2-1

CDR3: CASSPFSGREGGTDTQYF
DNA: TGTGCCAGCAGCCCGTTTAGCGGCCGCGAAGGGGGCACAGATACGCAGTATTTT
size: -
D: -
length: 18
V: TRBV9
J: TRBJ2-3

CDR3: CASSTANRYNSPLHF
DNA: TGTGCCAGCAGTACAGCGAACCGATATAATTCACCCCTCCACTTT
size: -
D: -
length: 15
V: TRBV6-6
J: TRBJ1-6

CDR3: CASSLFYPYEQYF
DNA: TGTGCCAGCAGTTTATTCTACCCCTACGAGCAGTACTTC
size: -
D: -
length: 13
V: TRBV27
J: TRBJ2-7

CDR3: CASTYGGINYGYTF
DNA: TGTGCCAGCACCTATGGCGGGATTAACTATGGCTACACCTTC
size: -
D: -
length: 14
V: TRBV6-5
J: TRBJ1-2

CDR3: CASSPDGRGAGYTF
DNA: TGTGCCAGCAGCCCGGACGGACGAGGGGCGGGCTACACCTTC
size: -
D: -
length: 14
V: TRBV7-9
J: TRBJ1-2

CDR3: CASSPGTTNYGYTF
DNA: TGCGCCAGCAGCCCGGGGACAACTAACTATGGCTACACCTTC
size: -
D: -
length: 14
V: TRBV4-1
J: TRBJ1-2

CDR3: CASSVSSGRLYEQFF
DNA: TGTGCCAGCAGCGTCTCGAGCGGGAGGCTGTATGAGCAGTTCTTC
size: -
D: TRBD2
length: 15
V: TRBV9
J: TRBJ2-1

CDR3: CASRSGTSEYNEQFF
DNA: TGTGCCAGCAGATCCGGGACTAGCGAGTACAATGAGCAGTTCTTC
size: -
D: TRBD2
length: 15
V: TRBV5-4
J: TRBJ2-1

CDR3: CASSLETGRGNEQFF
DNA: TGTGCCAGCAGCTTGGAGACAGGAAGGGGCAATGAGCAGTTCTTC
size: -
D: -
length: 15
V: TRBV5-5
J: TRBJ2-1

CDR3: CASSWGPDNEQFF
DNA: TGCGCCAGCAGCTGGGGCCCTGACAATGAGCAGTTCTTC
size: -
D: -
length: 13
V: TRBV5-1
J: TRBJ2-1

CDR3: CASSQGYGEKLFF
DNA: TGTGCCAGCTCACAGGGTTATGGTGAAAAACTGTTTTTT
size: -
D: -
length: 13
V: TRBV18
J: TRBJ1-4

CDR3: CASRGQGDIQYF
DNA: TGTGCCAGTAGGGGGCAGGGGGACATTCAGTACTTC
size: once
D: TRBD1
length: 12
V: TRBV6-6
J: TRBJ2-4

CDR3: CSVVTNTEAFF
DNA: TGCAGCGTTGTAACGAACACTGAAGCTTTCTTT
size: few
D: -
length: 11
V: TRBV29-1
J: TRBJ1-1

CDR3: CASSPKGRGFWGTQYF
DNA: TGTGCCAGCAGCCCTAAAGGGCGGGGATTTTGGGGGACCCAGTACTTC
size: -
D: -
length: 16
V: TRBV7-2
J: TRBJ2-5